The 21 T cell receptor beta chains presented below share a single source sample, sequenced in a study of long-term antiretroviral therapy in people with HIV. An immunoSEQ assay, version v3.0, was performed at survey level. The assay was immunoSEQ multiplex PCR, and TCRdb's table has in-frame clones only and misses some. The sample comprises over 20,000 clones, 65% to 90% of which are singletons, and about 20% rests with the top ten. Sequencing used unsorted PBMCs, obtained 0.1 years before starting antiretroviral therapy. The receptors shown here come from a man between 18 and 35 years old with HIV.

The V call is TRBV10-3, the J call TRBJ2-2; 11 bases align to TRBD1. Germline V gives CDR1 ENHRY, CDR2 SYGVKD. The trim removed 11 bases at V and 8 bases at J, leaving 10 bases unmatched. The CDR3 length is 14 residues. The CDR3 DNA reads TGTGCCGCCAAAGGACAGGGGGCGACGGGGGAGCTGTTTTTT. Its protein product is CAAKGQGATGELFF.

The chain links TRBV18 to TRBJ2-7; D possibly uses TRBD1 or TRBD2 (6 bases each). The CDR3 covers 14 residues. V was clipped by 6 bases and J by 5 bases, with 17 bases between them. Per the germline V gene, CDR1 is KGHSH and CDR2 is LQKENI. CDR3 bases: TGTGCCAGCTCCCCTGACCGGGGGCAGGACGAGCAGTACTTC. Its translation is CASSPDRGQDEQYF.

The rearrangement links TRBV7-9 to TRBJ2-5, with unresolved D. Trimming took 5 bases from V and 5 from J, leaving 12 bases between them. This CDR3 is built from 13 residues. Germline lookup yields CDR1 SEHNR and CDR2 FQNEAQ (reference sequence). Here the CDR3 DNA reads TGTGCCAGCAGCGGATGGACCCGGGAGACCCAGTACTTC. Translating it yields CASSGWTRETQYF.

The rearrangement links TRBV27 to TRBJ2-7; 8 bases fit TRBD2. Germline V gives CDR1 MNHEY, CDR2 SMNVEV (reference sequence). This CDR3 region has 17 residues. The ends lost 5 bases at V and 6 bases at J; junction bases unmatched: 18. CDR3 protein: CASSELLSGSSKGEQYF. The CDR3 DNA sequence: TGTGCCAGCAGTGAATTATTGAGCGGGAGTAGTAAGGGCGAGCAGTACTTC.

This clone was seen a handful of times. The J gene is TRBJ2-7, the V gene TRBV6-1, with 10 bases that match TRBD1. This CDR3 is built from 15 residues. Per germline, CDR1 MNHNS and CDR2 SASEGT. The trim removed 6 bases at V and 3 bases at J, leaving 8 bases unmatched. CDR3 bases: TGTGCCAGCAGCACATTGACAGGGGGCATCTACGAGCAGTACTTC. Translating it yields CASSTLTGGIYEQYF.

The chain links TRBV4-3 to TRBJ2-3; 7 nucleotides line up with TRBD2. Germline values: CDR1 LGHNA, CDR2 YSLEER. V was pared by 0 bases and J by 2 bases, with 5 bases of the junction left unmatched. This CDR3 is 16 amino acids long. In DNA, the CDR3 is TGCGCCAGCAGCCAAGATTTACAGCGGGACACAGATACGCAGTATTTT. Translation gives CASSQDLQRDTDTQYF.

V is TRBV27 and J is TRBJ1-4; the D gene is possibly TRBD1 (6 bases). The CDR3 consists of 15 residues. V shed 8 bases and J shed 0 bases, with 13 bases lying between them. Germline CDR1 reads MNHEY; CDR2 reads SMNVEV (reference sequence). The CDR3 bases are TGTGCCAGCCCTGCAACAGGGACAACTAATGAAAAACTGTTTTTT. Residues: CASPATGTTNEKLFF.

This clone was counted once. In DNA form, the CDR3 reads TGTGCCAGCAGCCCGAAACGGGTGGGCGGGAGGGCCATAGATACGCAGTATTTT. Translation gives CASSPKRVGGRAIDTQYF. The chain is built from TRBV7-2 and TRBJ2-3; 9 positions match TRBD2. The V gene's germline CDR1 is SGHTA and CDR2 FQGNSA. The CDR3 is 18 amino acids. V lost 5 bases, J lost 5 bases, and 17 bases stayed unmatched.

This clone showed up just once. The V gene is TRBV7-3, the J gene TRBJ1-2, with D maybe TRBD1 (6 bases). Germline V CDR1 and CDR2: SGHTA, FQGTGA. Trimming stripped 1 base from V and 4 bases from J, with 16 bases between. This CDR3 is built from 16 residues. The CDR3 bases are TGTGCCAGCAGCTTAATTGGGGGGGACACTATCTATGGCTACACCTTC. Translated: CASSLIGGDTIYGYTF.

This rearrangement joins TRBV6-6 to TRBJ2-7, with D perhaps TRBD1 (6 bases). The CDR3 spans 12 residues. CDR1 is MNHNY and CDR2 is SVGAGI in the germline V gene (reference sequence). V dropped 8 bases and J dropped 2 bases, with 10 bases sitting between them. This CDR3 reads CASGGSPYEQYF. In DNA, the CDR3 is TGTGCCAGCGGGGGCTCCCCCTACGAGCAGTACTTC.

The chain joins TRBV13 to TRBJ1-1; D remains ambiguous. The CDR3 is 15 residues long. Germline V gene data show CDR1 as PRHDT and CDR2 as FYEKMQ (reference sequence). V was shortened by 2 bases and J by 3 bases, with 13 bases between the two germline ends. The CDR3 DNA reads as TGTGCCAGCAGCTTATGGGGTGAAGAGGACACTGAAGCTTTCTTT. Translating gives CASSLWGEEDTEAFF.

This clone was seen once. CDR3 region: CASTSSSFASPGQGNGYTF. The CDR3 DNA sequence: TGTGCCAGCACCTCTTCCTCATTTGCGTCGCCGGGACAGGGGAATGGCTACACCTTC. The chain is built from TRBV27 and TRBJ1-2; 10 bases match TRBD1. Germline V gives CDR1 MNHEY, CDR2 SMNVEV (reference sequence). Trimming removed 7 bases from V and 6 bases from J; junction bases left unmatched: 23. CDR3 length equals 19 residues.

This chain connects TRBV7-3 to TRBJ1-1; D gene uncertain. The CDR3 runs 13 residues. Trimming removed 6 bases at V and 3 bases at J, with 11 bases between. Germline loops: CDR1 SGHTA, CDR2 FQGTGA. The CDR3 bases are TGTGCCAGCAGGACCGGGCCCCACACTGAAGCTTTCTTT. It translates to CASRTGPHTEAFF.

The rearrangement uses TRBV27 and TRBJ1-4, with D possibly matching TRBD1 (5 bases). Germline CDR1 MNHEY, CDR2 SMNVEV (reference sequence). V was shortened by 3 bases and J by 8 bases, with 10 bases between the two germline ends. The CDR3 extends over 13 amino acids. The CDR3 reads CASSLGGSEKLFF. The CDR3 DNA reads TGTGCCAGCAGTTTGGGGGGGTCGGAAAAACTGTTTTTT.

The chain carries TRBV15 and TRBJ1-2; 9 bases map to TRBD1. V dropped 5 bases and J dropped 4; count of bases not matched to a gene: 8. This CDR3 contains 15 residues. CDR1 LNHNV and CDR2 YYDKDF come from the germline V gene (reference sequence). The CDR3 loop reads CATSLRGQGTYGYTF. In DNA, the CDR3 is TGTGCCACCAGCCTCCGGGGACAGGGAACCTATGGCTACACCTTC.

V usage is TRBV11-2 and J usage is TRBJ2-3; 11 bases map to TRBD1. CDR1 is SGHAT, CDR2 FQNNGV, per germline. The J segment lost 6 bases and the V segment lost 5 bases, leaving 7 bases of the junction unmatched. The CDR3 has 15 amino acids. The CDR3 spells CASSTRDRGSDTQYF. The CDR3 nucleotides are TGTGCCAGCAGCACTCGGGACAGGGGGAGCGATACGCAGTATTTT.

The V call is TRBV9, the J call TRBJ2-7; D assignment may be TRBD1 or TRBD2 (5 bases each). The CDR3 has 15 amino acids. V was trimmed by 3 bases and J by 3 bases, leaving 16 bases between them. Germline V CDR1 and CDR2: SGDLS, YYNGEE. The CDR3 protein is CASSGGETRIYEQYF. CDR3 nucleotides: TGTGCCAGCAGCGGAGGGGAAACTAGAATCTACGAGCAGTACTTC.

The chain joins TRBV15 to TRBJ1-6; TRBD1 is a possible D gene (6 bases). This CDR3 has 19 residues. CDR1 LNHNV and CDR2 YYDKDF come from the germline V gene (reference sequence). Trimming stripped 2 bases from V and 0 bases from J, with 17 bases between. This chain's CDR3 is CATSRYDRFLSSYNSPLHF. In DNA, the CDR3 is TGTGCCACCAGCAGATACGACAGGTTCTTAAGCTCCTATAATTCACCCCTCCACTTT. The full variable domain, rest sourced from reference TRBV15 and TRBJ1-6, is DAMVIQNPRYQVTQFGKPVTLSCSQTLNHNVMYWYQQKSSQAPKLLFHYYDKDFNNEADTPDNFQSRRPNTSFCFLDIRSPGLGDTAMYLCATSRYDRFLSSYNSPLHFGNGTRLTVT.

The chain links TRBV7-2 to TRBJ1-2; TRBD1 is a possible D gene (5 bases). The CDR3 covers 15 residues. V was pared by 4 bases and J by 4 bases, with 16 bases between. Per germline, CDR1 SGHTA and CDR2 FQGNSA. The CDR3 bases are TGTGCCAGCAGCTCGGGACGGACGTCCCCCTATGGCTACACCTTC. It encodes CASSSGRTSPYGYTF. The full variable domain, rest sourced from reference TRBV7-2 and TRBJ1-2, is GAGVSQSPSNKVTEKGKDVELRCDPISGHTALYWYRQSLGQGLEFLIYFQGNSAPDKSGLPSDRFSAERTGGSVSTLTIQRTQQEDSAVYLCASSSGRTSPYGYTFGSGTRLTVV.

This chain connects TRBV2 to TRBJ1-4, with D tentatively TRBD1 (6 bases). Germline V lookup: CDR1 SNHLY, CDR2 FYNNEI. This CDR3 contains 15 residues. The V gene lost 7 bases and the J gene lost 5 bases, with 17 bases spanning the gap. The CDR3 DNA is TGTGCCAGCATAAACTCCGGGACACAGAATGAAAAACTGTTTTTT. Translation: CASINSGTQNEKLFF.

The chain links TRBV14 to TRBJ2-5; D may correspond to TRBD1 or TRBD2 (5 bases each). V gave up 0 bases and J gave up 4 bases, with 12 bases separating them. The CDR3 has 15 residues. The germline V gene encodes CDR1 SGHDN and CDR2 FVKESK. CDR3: CASSQEWGLGETQYF. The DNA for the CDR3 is TGTGCCAGCAGCCAAGAGTGGGGGTTAGGAGAGACCCAGTACTTC.